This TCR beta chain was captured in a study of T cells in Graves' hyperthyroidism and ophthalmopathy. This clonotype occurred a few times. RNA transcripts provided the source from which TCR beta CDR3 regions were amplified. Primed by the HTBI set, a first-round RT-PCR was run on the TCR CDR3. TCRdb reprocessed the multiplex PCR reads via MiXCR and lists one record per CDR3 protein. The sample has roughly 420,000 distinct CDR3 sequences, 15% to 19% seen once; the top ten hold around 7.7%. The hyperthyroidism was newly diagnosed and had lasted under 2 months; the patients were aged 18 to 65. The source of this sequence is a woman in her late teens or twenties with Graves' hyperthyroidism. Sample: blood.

In DNA form, the CDR3 reads TGTGCCAGCTCACCAAGTGGGCAGGGGAATTCACCCCTCCACTTT. Protein: CASSPSGQGNSPLHF. The chain links TRBV18 to TRBJ1-6, with D possibly being TRBD1 (6 bases). Trimming cost V 2 bases and J 7 bases, with 12 bases left between them. The CDR3 covers 15 residues. The germline V gene has CDR1 KGHSH and CDR2 LQKENI.